This T cell receptor (beta chain) was observed in a study of shared clonotypes between healthy human individuals. Across the study: The study drew on a couple of women and three men aged 18 to 49 as donors.

Under the authors' procedure: Filtering differed because ImmunoSEQ produced junction-only sequences that carried no quality scores. TCRdb's copy holds only in-frame clones and misses some; the assay was immunoSEQ multiplex PCR. V and J calls and clone size follow that table, whereas D and trimming were derived from the DNA. The sample carries about 490,000 clones, 65% to 80% recorded once. The CDR3 spans 15 residues. Between the trimmed V and J ends, which lost 3 bases and 3 bases, there was a span of 12 bases. The V gene's germline CDR1 is LNHDA and CDR2 SQIVND (reference sequence). The chain has TRBV19 and TRBJ2-1; no reliable D call. The receptor was isolated from a woman aged 40 to 50 in good health. Some clones in this sample may be carry-over from other donors' samples. The source material was PBMCs. Here the CDR3 DNA reads TGTGCCAGTAGTATCACCAGCGAGCACTACAATGAGCAGTTCTTC. This gives the protein CASSITSEHYNEQFF.